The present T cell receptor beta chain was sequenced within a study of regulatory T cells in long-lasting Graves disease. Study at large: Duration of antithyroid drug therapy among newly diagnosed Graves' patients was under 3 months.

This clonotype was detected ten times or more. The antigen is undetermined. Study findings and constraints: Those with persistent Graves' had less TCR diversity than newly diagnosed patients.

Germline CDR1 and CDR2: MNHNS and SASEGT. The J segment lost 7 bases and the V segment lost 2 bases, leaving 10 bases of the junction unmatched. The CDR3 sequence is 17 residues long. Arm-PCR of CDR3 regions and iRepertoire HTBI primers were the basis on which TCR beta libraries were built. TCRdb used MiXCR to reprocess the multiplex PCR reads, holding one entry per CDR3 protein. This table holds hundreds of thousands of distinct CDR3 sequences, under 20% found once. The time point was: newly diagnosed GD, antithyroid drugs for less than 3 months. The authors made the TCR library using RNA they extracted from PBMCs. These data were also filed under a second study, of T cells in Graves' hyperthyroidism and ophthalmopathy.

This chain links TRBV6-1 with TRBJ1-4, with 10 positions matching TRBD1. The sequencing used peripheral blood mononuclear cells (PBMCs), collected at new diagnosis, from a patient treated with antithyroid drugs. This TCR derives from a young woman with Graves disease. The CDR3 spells CASSELRQGAMVEKLFF. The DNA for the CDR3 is TGTGCCAGCAGTGAACTACGACAGGGGGCAATGGTTGAAAAACTGTTTTTT.